The T cell receptor (beta chain) under discussion was sequenced for a study of memory CD4+ T cells and cytomegalovirus serostatus. Single viable CD3+CD4+CD8-CD45RO+ cells were sorted as the memory CD4+ T cells. In the original processing: After removing out-of-frame reads, 2 million to 2.5 million distinct TCRbeta sequences remained. Only in-frame clones appear in the TCRdb table, and some are missing; sequencing was by immunoSEQ multiplex PCR. The V and J calls and clone size come from that table; D and trimming were worked out from the DNA. This table has about 48,000 clones, roughly 78% appearing once. V was shortened by 5 bases and J by 4 bases, with 15 bases between the two germline ends. The CDR3 runs to 13 residues. Germline lookup yields CDR1 GTSNPN and CDR2 SVGIG (reference sequence).

The sequence derives from an adult in good health and CMV-seronegative. The J gene is TRBJ2-7, the V gene TRBV30, with D possibly called TRBD1 or TRBD2 (5 bases each). The sample comprised memory CD4+ T cells from blood. The DNA for the CDR3 is TGTGCCTGGGCCCCCGGGACCTATTACGAGCAGTACTTC. Translated: CAWAPGTYYEQYF.